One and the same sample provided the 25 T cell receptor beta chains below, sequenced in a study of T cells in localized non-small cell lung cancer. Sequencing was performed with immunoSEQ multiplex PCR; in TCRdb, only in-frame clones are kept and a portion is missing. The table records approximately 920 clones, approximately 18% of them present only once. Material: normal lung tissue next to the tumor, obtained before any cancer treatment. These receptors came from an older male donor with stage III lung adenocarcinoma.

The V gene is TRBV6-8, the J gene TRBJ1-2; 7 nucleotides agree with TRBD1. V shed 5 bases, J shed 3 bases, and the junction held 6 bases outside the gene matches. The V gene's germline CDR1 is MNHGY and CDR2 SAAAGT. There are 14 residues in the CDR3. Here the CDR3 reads CASSNPGQYYGYTF. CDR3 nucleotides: TGTGCCAGCAGTAACCCGGGACAGTACTATGGCTACACCTTC.

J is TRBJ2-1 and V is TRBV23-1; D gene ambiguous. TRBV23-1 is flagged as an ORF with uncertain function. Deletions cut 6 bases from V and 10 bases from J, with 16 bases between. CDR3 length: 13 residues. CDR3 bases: TGCGCCAGCAGCCAAGCCTTGCTCACCGAGCAGTTCTTC. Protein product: CASSQALLTEQFF.

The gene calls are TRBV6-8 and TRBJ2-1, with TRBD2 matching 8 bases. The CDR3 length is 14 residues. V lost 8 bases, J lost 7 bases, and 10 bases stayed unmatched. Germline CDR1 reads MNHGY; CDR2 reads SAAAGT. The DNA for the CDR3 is TGTGCCAGCTCAGGGACTAGGGCAATGAATGAGCAGTTCTTC. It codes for CASSGTRAMNEQFF.

The CDR3 loop reads CASSRQGLAKNIQYF. CDR3 in DNA: TGTGCCAGCAGCCGCCAGGGGCTAGCCAAAAACATTCAGTACTTC. The chain couples TRBV14 to TRBJ2-4; weak D call: TRBD1 (6 bases). The CDR3 contains 15 residues. The germline V gene has CDR1 SGHDN and CDR2 FVKESK. Trimming removed 4 bases at V and 0 bases at J, with 10 bases between.

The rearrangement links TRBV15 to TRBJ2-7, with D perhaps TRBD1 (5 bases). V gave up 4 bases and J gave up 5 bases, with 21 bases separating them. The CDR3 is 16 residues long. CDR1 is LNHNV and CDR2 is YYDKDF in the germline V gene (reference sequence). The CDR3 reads CATSKNSFQGVHEQYF. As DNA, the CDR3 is TGTGCCACCAGCAAGAACTCCTTTCAAGGGGTGCACGAGCAGTACTTC.

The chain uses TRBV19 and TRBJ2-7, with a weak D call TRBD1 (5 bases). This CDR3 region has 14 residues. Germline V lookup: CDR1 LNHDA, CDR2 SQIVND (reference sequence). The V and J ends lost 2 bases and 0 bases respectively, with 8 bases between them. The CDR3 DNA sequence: TGTGCCAGTAGTATATTCGACAGCTCCTACGAGCAGTACTTC. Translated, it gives CASSIFDSSYEQYF.

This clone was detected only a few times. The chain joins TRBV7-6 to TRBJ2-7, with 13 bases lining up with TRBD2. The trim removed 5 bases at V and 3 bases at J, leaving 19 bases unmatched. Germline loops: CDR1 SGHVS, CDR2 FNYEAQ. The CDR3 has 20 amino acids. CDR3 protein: CASSQERSAPGLAGFYEQYF. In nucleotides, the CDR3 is TGTGCCAGCAGCCAAGAACGGAGCGCCCCGGGACTAGCGGGGTTCTACGAGCAGTACTTC.

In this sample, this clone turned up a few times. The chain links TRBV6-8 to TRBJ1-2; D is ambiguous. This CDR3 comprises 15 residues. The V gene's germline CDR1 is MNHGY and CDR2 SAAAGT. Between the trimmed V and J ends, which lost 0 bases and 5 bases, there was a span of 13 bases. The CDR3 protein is CASSYSETDYYGYTF. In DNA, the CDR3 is TGTGCCAGCAGTTACTCCGAGACGGATTATTATGGCTACACCTTC.

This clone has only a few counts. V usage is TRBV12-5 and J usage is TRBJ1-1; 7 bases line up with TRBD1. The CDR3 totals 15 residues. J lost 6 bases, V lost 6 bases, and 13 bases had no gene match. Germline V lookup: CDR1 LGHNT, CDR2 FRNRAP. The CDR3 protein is CASGTPDRAGSEAFF. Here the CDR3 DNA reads TGTGCTAGTGGGACGCCCGACAGGGCGGGCTCTGAAGCTTTCTTT.

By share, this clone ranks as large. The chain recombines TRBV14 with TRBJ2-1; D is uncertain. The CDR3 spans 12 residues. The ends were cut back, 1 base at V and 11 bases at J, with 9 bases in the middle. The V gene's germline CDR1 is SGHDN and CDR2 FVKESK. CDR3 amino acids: CASSQVGPQQFF. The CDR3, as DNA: TGTGCCAGCAGCCAAGTCGGTCCTCAGCAGTTCTTC.

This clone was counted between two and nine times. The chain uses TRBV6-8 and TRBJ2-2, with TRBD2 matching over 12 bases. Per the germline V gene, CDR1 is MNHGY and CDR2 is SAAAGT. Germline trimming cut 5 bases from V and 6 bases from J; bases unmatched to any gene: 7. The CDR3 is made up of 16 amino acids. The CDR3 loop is CASSVTSGGSAGELFF. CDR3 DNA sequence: TGTGCCAGCAGTGTAACTAGCGGGGGGAGTGCCGGGGAGCTGTTTTTT.

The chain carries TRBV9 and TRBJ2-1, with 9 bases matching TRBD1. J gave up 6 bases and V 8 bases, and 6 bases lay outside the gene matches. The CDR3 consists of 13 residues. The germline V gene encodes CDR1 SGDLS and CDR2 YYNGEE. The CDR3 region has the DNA TGTGCCAGTGGGACAGGGCTTGGCAATGAGCAGTTCTTC. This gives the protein CASGTGLGNEQFF.

The CDR3 is CASSISWGSGETQYF. As DNA, the CDR3 is TGTGCCAGTAGTATCAGTTGGGGCTCAGGGGAGACCCAGTACTTC. J is TRBJ2-5 and V is TRBV19; a weak D match, TRBD1 (5 bases). V was clipped by 3 bases and J by 5 bases, with 16 bases between them. From germline, CDR1 is LNHDA and CDR2 SQIVND (reference sequence). This CDR3 region has 15 residues.

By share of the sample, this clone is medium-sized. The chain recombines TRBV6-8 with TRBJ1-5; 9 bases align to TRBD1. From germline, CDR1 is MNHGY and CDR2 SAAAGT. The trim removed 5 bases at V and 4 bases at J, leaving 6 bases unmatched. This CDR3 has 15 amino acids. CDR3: CASSPRDRVNQPQHF. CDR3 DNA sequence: TGTGCCAGCAGTCCCCGGGACAGGGTTAATCAGCCCCAGCATTTT.

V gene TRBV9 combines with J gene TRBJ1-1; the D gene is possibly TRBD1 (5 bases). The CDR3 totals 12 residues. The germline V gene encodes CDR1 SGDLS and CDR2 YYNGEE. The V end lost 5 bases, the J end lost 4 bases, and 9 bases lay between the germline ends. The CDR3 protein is CASRRDATEAFF. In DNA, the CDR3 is TGTGCCAGCAGAAGGGACGCCACTGAAGCTTTCTTT.

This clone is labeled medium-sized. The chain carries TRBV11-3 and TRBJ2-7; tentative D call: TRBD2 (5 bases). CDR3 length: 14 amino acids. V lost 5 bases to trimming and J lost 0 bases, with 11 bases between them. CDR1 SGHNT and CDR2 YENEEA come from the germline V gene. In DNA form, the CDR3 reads TGTGCCAGCAGCCCGGACTGGAGCTCCTACGAGCAGTACTTC. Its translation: CASSPDWSSYEQYF.

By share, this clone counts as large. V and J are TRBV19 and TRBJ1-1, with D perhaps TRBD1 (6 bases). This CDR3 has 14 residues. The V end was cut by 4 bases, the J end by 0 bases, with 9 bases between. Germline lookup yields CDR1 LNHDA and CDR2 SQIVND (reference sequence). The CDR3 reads CASSSGQLNTEAFF. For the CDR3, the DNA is TGTGCCAGTAGTAGTGGACAGTTGAACACTGAAGCTTTCTTT.

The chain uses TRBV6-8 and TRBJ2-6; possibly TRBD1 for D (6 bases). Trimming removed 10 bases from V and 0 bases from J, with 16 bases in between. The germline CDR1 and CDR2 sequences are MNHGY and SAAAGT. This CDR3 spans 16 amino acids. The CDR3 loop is CATEGGSVSGANVLTF. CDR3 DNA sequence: TGTGCCACGGAAGGGGGTTCGGTCTCTGGGGCCAACGTCCTGACTTTC.

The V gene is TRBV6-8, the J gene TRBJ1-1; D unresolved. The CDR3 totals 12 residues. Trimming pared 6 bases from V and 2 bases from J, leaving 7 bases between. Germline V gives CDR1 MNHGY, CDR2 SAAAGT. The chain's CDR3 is CASSRYNTEAFF. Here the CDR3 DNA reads TGTGCCAGCAGCAGATATAACACTGAAGCTTTCTTT.

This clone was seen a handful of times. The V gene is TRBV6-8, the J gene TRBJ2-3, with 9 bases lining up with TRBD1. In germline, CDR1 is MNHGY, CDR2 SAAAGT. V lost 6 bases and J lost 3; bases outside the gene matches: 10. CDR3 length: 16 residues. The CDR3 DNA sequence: TGTGCCAGCAGCACCCGACAGGGGGTAGGGACAGATACGCAGTATTTT. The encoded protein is CASSTRQGVGTDTQYF.

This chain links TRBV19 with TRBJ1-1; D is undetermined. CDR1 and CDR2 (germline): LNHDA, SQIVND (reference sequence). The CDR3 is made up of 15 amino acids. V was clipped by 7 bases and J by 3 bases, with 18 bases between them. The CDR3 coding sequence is TGTGCCAGTAACCATCACCGGGTTGGGGACACTGAAGCTTTCTTT. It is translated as CASNHHRVGDTEAFF.

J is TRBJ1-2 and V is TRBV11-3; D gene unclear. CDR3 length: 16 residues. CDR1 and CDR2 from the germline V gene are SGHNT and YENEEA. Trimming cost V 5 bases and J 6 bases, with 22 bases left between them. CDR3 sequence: CASSQALVGPVDGYTF. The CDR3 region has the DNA TGTGCCAGCAGCCAAGCTCTCGTAGGGCCTGTGGATGGCTACACCTTC.

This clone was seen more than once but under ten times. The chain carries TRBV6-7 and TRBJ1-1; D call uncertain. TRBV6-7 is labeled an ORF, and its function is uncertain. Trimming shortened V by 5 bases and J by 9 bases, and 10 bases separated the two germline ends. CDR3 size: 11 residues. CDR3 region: CASSEVGKAFF. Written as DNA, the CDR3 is TGTGCCAGCAGTGAAGTAGGTAAAGCTTTCTTT.

In nucleotides, the CDR3 is TGTGCCGGCAGGGGGCCTGGGACCGGGGAGCTGTTTTTT. Translated, it gives CAGRGPGTGELFF. The chain is built from TRBV19 and TRBJ2-2, with 8 bases matching TRBD1. This CDR3 has 13 amino acids. Germline loops: CDR1 LNHDA, CDR2 SQIVND (reference sequence). V was pared by 11 bases and J by 5 bases, with 7 bases of the junction left unmatched. The whole variable domain, remainder taken from reference TRBV19 and TRBJ2-2, is DGGITQSPKYLFRKEGQNVTLSCEQNLNHDAMYWYRQDPGQGLRLIYYSQIVNDFQKGDIAEGYSVSREKKESFPLTVTSAQKNPTAFYLCAGRGPGTGELFFGEGSRLTVL.

This CDR3 is CASSSRIMTTTDTQYF. Here the CDR3 DNA reads TGTGCCAGCAGTTCGCGAATTATGACAACCACAGATACGCAGTATTTT. The genes are TRBV6-8 and TRBJ2-3, with D hard to call. V dropped 4 bases and J dropped 2 bases, with 16 bases sitting between them. Germline loops: CDR1 MNHGY, CDR2 SAAAGT. The CDR3 covers 16 residues.